This T cell receptor beta chain is drawn from a study of blood T cells in healthy people across ages. The wider study: Through template switching, about one barcoded beta molecule was captured per two T cells, as measured in model experiments.

Ranging in age from about 6 to 95, the donors were healthy Caucasian individuals from Russia. Then a second PCR, running about 6 to 11 cycles, was carried out with a sample-barcoded 5' primer and a J-beta primer mix. Researchers report that a template-switch adaptor with 12 random nucleotides tagged each cDNA molecule. MiXCR was run by TCRdb on the 5' RACE reads, yielding one entry per CDR3 protein. Among over a million distinct CDR3 sequences, almost 60% were seen once, and the ten largest hold over 6.5%. About this clonotype: As yet, its antigen is unknown.

Overall study results and limits: Total diversity from one million sequenced T cells was likely underestimated.

The TCR originated in a man aged 18 to 29 in good health. The sample comprised blood.

The CDR3 region has the DNA TGTGCCAGCAGCGAACTTCGGGACTACTCCTACGAGCAGTACTTC. This gives the protein CASSELRDYSYEQYF. This rearrangement joins TRBV7-2 to TRBJ2-7; 7 bases map to TRBD2. CDR1 and CDR2 (germline): SGHTA, FQGNSA. CDR3 size: 15 residues. V gave up 5 bases and J gave up 0 bases; unmatched junction bases: 7. The full variable domain, with the rest looked up from reference TRBV7-2 and TRBJ2-7, is GAGVSQSPSNKVTEKGKDVELRCDPISGHTALYWYRQSLGQGLEFLIYFQGNSAPDKSGLPSDRFSAERTGGSVSTLTIQRTQQEDSAVYLCASSELRDYSYEQYFGPGTRLTVT.